This T cell receptor beta chain was documented in a study of blood T cell repertoires in COVID-19. The repertoire was sequenced with immunoSEQ multiplex PCR; TCRdb's copy has only in-frame clones and lacks some. The table has fewer than 650,000 clones, 85% to 90% seen once. The junction had 13 bases not matched to a gene; V was cut back by 7 bases and J by 2 bases. CDR3 length equals 16 residues. CDR1 is SEHNR and CDR2 is FQNEAQ in the germline V gene (reference sequence). Input material: peripheral blood. This receptor was obtained from a woman between 50 and 59 years old with COVID-19, enrolled during active disease. V gene TRBV7-9 combines with J gene TRBJ2-7; the match to TRBD2 covers 8 bases. The CDR3 is CASNSFSGTGAYEQYF. DNA for the CDR3: TGTGCCAGCAACTCTTTTAGCGGGACTGGGGCCTACGAGCAGTACTTC.